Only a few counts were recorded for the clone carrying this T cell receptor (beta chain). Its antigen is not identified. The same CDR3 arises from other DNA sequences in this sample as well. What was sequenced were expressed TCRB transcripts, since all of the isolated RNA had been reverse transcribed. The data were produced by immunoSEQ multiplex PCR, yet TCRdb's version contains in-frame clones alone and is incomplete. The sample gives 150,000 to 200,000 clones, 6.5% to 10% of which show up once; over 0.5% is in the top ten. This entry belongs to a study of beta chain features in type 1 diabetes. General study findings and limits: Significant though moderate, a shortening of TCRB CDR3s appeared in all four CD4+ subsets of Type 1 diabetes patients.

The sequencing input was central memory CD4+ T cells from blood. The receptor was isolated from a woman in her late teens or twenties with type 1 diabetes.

The CDR3 region is CASSQASEYNEQFF. The CDR3 region has the DNA TGTGCCAGCAGCCAGGCTAGCGAGTACAATGAGCAGTTCTTC. This chain links TRBV14 with TRBJ2-1; maybe TRBD2 (6 bases). CDR1 and CDR2 from the germline V gene are SGHDN and FVKESK. With 3 bases removed from V and 4 bases from J, the gap between germline ends came to 10 bases. This CDR3 has 14 amino acids.